One sample yielded the 16 T cell receptor beta chains listed below, sequenced in a study of cytomegalovirus exposure and HLA in healthy donors. The data were produced by immunoSEQ multiplex PCR, yet TCRdb's version contains in-frame clones alone and is incomplete. The table has about 110,000 clones, around 87% seen once. The specimen was PBMCs. Receptors originate from a woman aged 25 to 45 in good health and CMV-seropositive.

The chain joins TRBV10-3 to TRBJ2-5; 11 positions agree with TRBD2. The germline V gene encodes CDR1 ENHRY and CDR2 SYGVKD. CDR3 length: 15 residues. V lost 5 bases and J lost 4; bases outside the gene matches: 6. CDR3 sequence reads: CAISPLAGEGETQYF. CDR3 in DNA: TGTGCCATCAGTCCACTAGCGGGGGAGGGAGAGACCCAGTACTTC.

The CDR3 bases are TGTGCCAGCAGCTTAGCTGAGACAGGGGATAATGAGCAGTTCTTC. Its protein is CASSLAETGDNEQFF. The V call is TRBV7-9, the J call TRBJ2-1, with TRBD1 matching over 8 bases. CDR1 is SEHNR, CDR2 FQNEAQ, per germline (reference sequence). This CDR3 is built from 15 residues. The J segment lost 7 bases and the V segment lost 0 bases, leaving 5 bases of the junction unmatched.

This clone was detected only once. CDR3 protein: CAIKAVSSYEQYF. CDR3 bases: TGTGCCATCAAGGCGGTAAGCTCCTACGAGCAGTACTTC. The gene calls are TRBV10-3 and TRBJ2-7; the D is unclear. This CDR3 is built from 13 residues. V lost 7 bases, J lost 0 bases, and 10 bases lay in between. Germline V gene lookup returns CDR1 ENHRY and CDR2 SYGVKD.

This clone was recorded once. The chain carries TRBV19 and TRBJ1-6; D possibly corresponds to TRBD1 (6 bases). CDR1 is LNHDA and CDR2 is SQIVND in the germline V gene (reference sequence). V shed 2 bases and J shed 10 bases, with 12 bases lying between them. The CDR3 is made up of 14 amino acids. The CDR3 sequence: CASSITGIESPLHF. The CDR3 region has the DNA TGTGCCAGTAGTATAACAGGGATCGAATCACCCCTCCACTTT.

The rearrangement joins TRBV19 to TRBJ1-4; a weak D match, TRBD1 (5 bases). This CDR3 comprises 15 residues. Germline V lookup: CDR1 LNHDA, CDR2 SQIVND (reference sequence). Trimming cost V 4 bases and J 8 bases, with 17 bases left between them. DNA of the CDR3: TGTGCCAGTAGTAATCCAGGGTCTCTCTGGGAAAAACTGTTTTTT. Protein: CASSNPGSLWEKLFF.

The genes are TRBV19 and TRBJ2-7; D is perhaps TRBD2 (5 bases). The germline V gene has CDR1 LNHDA and CDR2 SQIVND (reference sequence). The CDR3 sequence is 15 residues long. Trimming shortened V by 5 bases and J by 7 bases, and 21 bases separated the two germline ends. CDR3 in amino acids: CASSLQASRTGEQYF. The CDR3 DNA is TGTGCCAGTAGTCTGCAGGCATCCCGTACGGGGGAGCAGTACTTC.

The chain links TRBV7-9 to TRBJ2-7; 10 bases are shared with TRBD1. CDR3 size: 17 residues. The germline CDR1 and CDR2 sequences are SEHNR and FQNEAQ (reference sequence). Germline trimming cut 5 bases from V and 0 bases from J; bases unmatched to any gene: 10. The CDR3 DNA sequence: TGTGCCAGCAGCCTTAATGCCGGGACAGGGGCCTCCTACGAGCAGTACTTC. As protein: CASSLNAGTGASYEQYF.

The V gene is TRBV4-2, the J gene TRBJ2-5; the D is unclear. The V end was cut by 1 base, the J end by 5 bases, with 5 bases between. Germline lookup yields CDR1 LGHNA and CDR2 YNFKEQ. The CDR3 runs 12 residues. The CDR3 spells CASSQGPETQYF. Written as DNA, the CDR3 is TGTGCCAGCAGCCAAGGGCCGGAGACCCAGTACTTC.

DNA of the CDR3: TGTGCCAGCAGCCAAGGAGGGCCGGATGAGCAGTTCTTC. Amino acids: CASSQGGPDEQFF. The chain uses TRBV4-2 and TRBJ2-1; TRBD2 might be the D (5 bases). V dropped 1 base and J dropped 8 bases, with 9 bases sitting between them. This CDR3 region has 13 residues. Germline CDR1 is LGHNA and CDR2 is YNFKEQ.

The chain's CDR3 is CATSLGQGGYYEQYF. The CDR3, as DNA: TGTGCCACCAGCTTGGGGCAAGGGGGTTACTACGAGCAGTACTTC. The chain employs TRBV15 and TRBJ2-7; D may be TRBD1 (6 bases). Germline V CDR1 and CDR2: LNHNV, YYDKDF (reference sequence). V lost 5 bases to trimming and J lost 3 bases, with 17 bases between them. The CDR3 totals 15 residues.

The chain links TRBV6-1 to TRBJ2-7; D ambiguous. Between the trimmed V and J ends, which lost 3 bases and 3 bases, there was a span of 6 bases. From germline, CDR1 is MNHNS and CDR2 SASEGT. CDR3 length equals 12 residues. CDR3 nucleotides: TGTGCCAGCAGTGACCTCAGCTACGAGCAGTACTTC. It translates to CASSDLSYEQYF.

The V gene is TRBV7-9, the J gene TRBJ2-7, with 8 bases identical to TRBD1. The CDR3 length is 14 residues. Germline V gene lookup returns CDR1 SEHNR and CDR2 FQNEAQ (reference sequence). V was clipped by 5 bases and J by 3 bases; unmatched bases: 6. Written as DNA, the CDR3 is TGTGCCAGCAGCCCTGGACAGGGAGGCTACGAGCAGTACTTC. It is translated as CASSPGQGGYEQYF.

A few counts support this clone. This chain joins TRBV2 and TRBJ2-1; 7 positions agree with TRBD2. The CDR3 has 15 amino acids. The germline V gene has CDR1 SNHLY and CDR2 FYNNEI. Trimming removed 7 bases from V and 4 bases from J; junction bases left unmatched: 10. CDR3 DNA sequence: TGTGCCAGCACCACGCCGCGGGGAGGGTACAATGAGCAGTTCTTC. Translated: CASTTPRGGYNEQFF.

V is TRBV5-1 and J is TRBJ2-7; TRBD1 aligns across 11 bases. CDR1 SGHRS and CDR2 YFSETQ come from the germline V gene. The ends lost 4 bases at V and 4 bases at J; junction bases unmatched: 7. There are 15 residues in the CDR3. DNA of the CDR3: TGCGCCAGCAGCGCCGGGACAGGGGGATTTTACGAGCAGTACTTC. Its translation is CASSAGTGGFYEQYF.

The J gene is TRBJ2-7, the V gene TRBV2; 9 bases fit TRBD2. Trimming at V came to 1 base and at J to 2 bases, leaving 3 bases not matched to a gene. The V gene's germline CDR1 is SNHLY and CDR2 FYNNEI. This CDR3 is built from 15 residues. The CDR3 region has the DNA TGTGCCAGCAGTGAAGATATAGCGGGGGCCTACGAGCAGTACTTC. Amino acids: CASSEDIAGAYEQYF.

In this sample, this clone turned up a few times. Here the CDR3 reads CASSFGGSLYEQYF. CDR3 in DNA: TGTGCCAGCAGTTTCGGCGGGAGTCTCTACGAGCAGTACTTC. The chain has TRBV27 and TRBJ2-7; TRBD2 matches at 7 bases. V shed 3 bases and J 3 bases; nucleotides not matched to a gene: 5. This CDR3 is 14 amino acids long. In germline, CDR1 is MNHEY, CDR2 SMNVEV (reference sequence).